A selection of T cell receptor beta chains follows, all from one sample in a study of blood T cell repertoires in COVID-19. Sequencing was performed with immunoSEQ multiplex PCR; in TCRdb, only in-frame clones are kept and a portion is missing. The profile shows tens of thousands of clones, 90% of them singletons. Sequenced input: peripheral blood. Receptors originate from a human donor in a cohort sampled during active COVID-19. The CDR3 runs from the conserved cysteine through the conserved F or W. The order of the fields is V gene, D gene, clone size, J gene, CDR3 DNA, CDR3 protein. The D gene is left open where the match is weak. Expanded clones are given a class, and other clones once, few, many or no size at all.

TRBV10-3	.	.	TRBJ2-1	TGTGCCATCAGTGAGCCCAACCAGAATGAGCAGTTCTTC	CAISEPNQNEQFF
TRBV12-3/TRBV12-4	.	.	TRBJ1-2	TGTGCCAGCAGTCACCCCGAGGAGGGCGGCTACACCTTC	CASSHPEEGGYTF
TRBV18	.	.	TRBJ2-5	TGTGCCAGCTCACCACGATCCCGGAGCCCAGAGACCCAGTACTTC	CASSPRSRSPETQYF
TRBV12-3/TRBV12-4	.	.	TRBJ2-2	TGTGCCAGCAGCCAGGGACTGGCCCAAGAGCTGTTTTTT	CASSQGLAQELFF
TRBV6-4	TRBD2	.	TRBJ2-2	TGTGCCAGCAGTGACGGCACCCGCAGTAGCGGGGACACCGGGGAGCTGTTTTTT	CASSDGTRSSGDTGELFF
TRBV7-3	.	.	TRBJ2-1	TGTGCCAGCAGCGATCCGGGAGTTGGAATAAATGAGCAGTTCTTC	CASSDPGVGINEQFF
TRBV19	.	once	TRBJ2-1	TGTGCCAGTAGTGGGCTGAGCTCCTACAATGAGCAGTTCTTC	CASSGLSSYNEQFF
TRBV5-4	.	.	TRBJ1-1	TGTGCCAGCAGCTTGGATCTGGGGAGGGAAGCTTTCTTT	CASSLDLGREAFF
TRBV20-1	TRBD2	.	TRBJ2-7	TGCAGTGCTAGTCCTAGCGGGAACTACGAGCAGTACTTC	CSASPSGNYEQYF
TRBV3-1/TRBV3-2	TRBD2	once	TRBJ2-1	TGTGCCAGCAGCCACGGGACTAGCGGAAACAATGAGCAGTTCTTC	CASSHGTSGNNEQFF
TRBV19	.	.	TRBJ2-5	TGTGCCAGTAGTGTTACAAGCAGGGAGACCCAGTACTTC	CASSVTSRETQYF
TRBV28	.	.	TRBJ1-5	TGTGCCAGCAGTTTATTCGGGTCGGGGGAGCCCCAGCATTTT	CASSLFGSGEPQHF
TRBV7-9	.	.	TRBJ2-1	TGTGCCAGCAGCTTAGATGTGGGAGTTGGAACATACAATGAGCAGTTCTTC	CASSLDVGVGTYNEQFF
TRBV3-1/TRBV3-2	.	.	TRBJ2-7	TGTGCCAGCAGCCAAGATGCGGCTACCCGGTCCCACGAGCAGTACTTC	CASSQDAATRSHEQYF
TRBV18	TRBD1	.	TRBJ1-2	TGTGCCAGCTCGACCGGGACAGCTAACTATGGCTACACCTTC	CASSTGTANYGYTF
TRBV6-2/TRBV6-3	.	.	TRBJ1-1	TGTGCCAGCAGTTACCCGGACGTCGGGGACACTGAAGCTTTCTTT	CASSYPDVGDTEAFF
TRBV3-1/TRBV3-2	.	.	TRBJ2-5	TGTGCCAGCAGCCAAGGGAAGGAGCTGGGGACCCAGTACTTC	CASSQGKELGTQYF
TRBV7-2	TRBD2	.	TRBJ2-3	TGTGCCAGCAGCTTACAGGCTAGCGGGACTAGCACAGATACGCAGTATTTT	CASSLQASGTSTDTQYF
TRBV28	TRBD1	.	TRBJ2-6	TGTGCCAGCAGTTGGGACAGGGAAAGCTCTGGGGCCAACGTCCTGACTTTC	CASSWDRESSGANVLTF
TRBV6-5	.	.	TRBJ1-5	TGTGCCAGCAGCGTTAATAGCAATCAGCCCCAGCATTTT	CASSVNSNQPQHF
TRBV18	.	.	TRBJ2-1	TGTGCCAGCTCACCACCTAGCGGAGTCAATGAGCAGTTCTTC	CASSPPSGVNEQFF
TRBV21-1	.	.	TRBJ2-7	TGTGCCAGCAGCAACGCGCCCCCGCGGAGCTCCTACGAGCAGTACTTC	CASSNAPPRSSYEQYF
TRBV24-1	TRBD1	.	TRBJ2-2	TGTGCCACCAGTGCACCATACGTCGGACAGGTTAAGACCGGGGAGCTGTTTTTT	CATSAPYVGQVKTGELFF
TRBV6-5	TRBD1	once	TRBJ1-2	TGTGCCAGCAGTTCCGGGACAGGGGCCCGTGGGTCGGGCTACACCTTC	CASSSGTGARGSGYTF
TRBV6-6	TRBD2	.	TRBJ2-2	TGTGCCTCCGGAACTAGCGGGAGCACCGGGGAGCTGTTTTTT	CASGTSGSTGELFF
TRBV7-2	.	.	TRBJ1-5	TGTGCCAGCAGCTTAGTAGCGGGGGGTAGCAATCAGCCCCAGCATTTT	CASSLVAGGSNQPQHF
TRBV6-1	.	.	TRBJ1-4	TGTGCCAGCAGTGAAGCAGGGGGAGCTAATGAAAAACTGTTTTTT	CASSEAGGANEKLFF
TRBV3-1/TRBV3-2	.	medium-sized	TRBJ2-1	TGTGCCAGCAGCCAAGATGGGGGGAGCTCCTACAATGAGCAGTTCTTC	CASSQDGGSSYNEQFF
TRBV7-6	.	.	TRBJ2-4	TGTGCCAGCAGCTTAGAGGAGGGGGCCGTCAAAAACATTCAGTACTTC	CASSLEEGAVKNIQYF
TRBV5-6	.	.	TRBJ2-7	TGTGCCAGCAGCTCACAGGCATACGAGCAGTACTTC	CASSSQAYEQYF
TRBV19	TRBD1	.	TRBJ1-2	TGTGCCAGTATCAAACAGGGGGCGACAGGGACTTTATCCGGCTACACCTTC	CASIKQGATGTLSGYTF
TRBV10-3	TRBD2	.	TRBJ2-7	TGTGCCATCAGTGAGTCGGGACTAGCGAGTTCCTCCGAGCAGTACTTC	CAISESGLASSSEQYF
TRBV2	.	.	TRBJ2-6	TGTGCCAGCAGGGATTTATGGGGCCCTGGGGCCAACGTCCTGACTTTC	CASRDLWGPGANVLTF
TRBV30	.	.	TRBJ1-2	TGTGCCTGGAGTGACAGGGCCTATGGCTACACCTTC	CAWSDRAYGYTF
TRBV7-2	TRBD2	.	TRBJ2-1	TGTGCCAGCAGCTTTGGGCGGGAGGACAATGAGCAGTTCTTC	CASSFGREDNEQFF
TRBV6-5	.	.	TRBJ2-1	TGTGCCAGCAGTTCACGCCTAGCGAATGAGCAGTTCTTC	CASSSRLANEQFF
TRBV6-4	TRBD2	.	TRBJ2-1	TGTGCCAGCTCACTAGCGGGAGCCGGCAATGAGCAGTTCTTC	CASSLAGAGNEQFF
TRBV7-2	.	few	TRBJ1-6	TGTGCCAGCAGCCACCGCGGGGGTCCCCTCCACTTT	CASSHRGGPLHF
TRBV19	TRBD1	.	TRBJ1-2	TGTGCCAGTAGTTGGGGGACAGGGAACGGCTATGGCTACACCTTC	CASSWGTGNGYGYTF
TRBV11-2	.	.	TRBJ1-6	TGTGCCAGCAGCGTAGGGACACCGTCCAATTCACCCCTCCACTTT	CASSVGTPSNSPLHF
TRBV18	.	.	TRBJ1-1	TGTGCCAGCTCACAACTTACAGGGCGCCCTGAAGCTTTCTTT	CASSQLTGRPEAFF
TRBV28	.	few	TRBJ2-1	TGTGCCAGCAGTTCGGTTTACAATGAGCAGTTCTTC	CASSSVYNEQFF
TRBV7-9	.	.	TRBJ2-3	TGTGCCAGCAGCCCAAGCGGGTCGACAGATACGCAGTATTTT	CASSPSGSTDTQYF
TRBV30	TRBD1	.	TRBJ1-4	TGTGCCTGGGCTACCGGACAGGGAGAGGAAAAACTGTTTTTT	CAWATGQGEEKLFF
TRBV11-3	TRBD1	.	TRBJ2-7	TGTGCCAGCAGCTCGGGACAGAGCGACGAGCAGTACTTC	CASSSGQSDEQYF
TRBV7-8	.	.	TRBJ2-2	TGTGCCAGCCGCACACAAATTAACACCGGGGAGCTGTTTTTT	CASRTQINTGELFF
TRBV27	TRBD1	.	TRBJ1-1	TGTGCCAGCAGCCCAAGGGACAGACGGAACACTGAAGCTTTCTTT	CASSPRDRRNTEAFF
TRBV21-1	.	.	TRBJ2-2	TGTGCCAGCAGCAAAGTTACAGGGGCGAACACCGGGGAGCTGTTTTTT	CASSKVTGANTGELFF
TRBV9	TRBD1	.	TRBJ2-1	TGTGCCAGCAGCAATCAGGGGGCGGGGGAGCAGTTCTTC	CASSNQGAGEQFF
TRBV15	.	.	TRBJ2-1	TGTGCCACCAGCAGCTCACTGTACAATGAGCAGTTCTTC	CATSSSLYNEQFF
TRBV29-1	TRBD2	.	TRBJ2-3	TGCAGCGCCGCCGAGCGGGAGCCCGCCGCAGATACGCAGTATTTT	CSAAEREPAADTQYF
TRBV23-1	.	.	TRBJ2-1	TGCGCCAGCAGTCAACAGGGCCCCATCCCTAAGGAGCAGTTCTTC	CASSQQGPIPKEQFF
TRBV19	.	.	TRBJ2-5	TGTGCCAGTACGGACAGTAGAGAGACCCAGTACTTC	CASTDSRETQYF
TRBV11-3	.	.	TRBJ1-3	TGTGCCAGCAGCTTCGGGGGATCTGGAAACACCATATATTTT	CASSFGGSGNTIYF
TRBV5-4	TRBD2	.	TRBJ2-1	TGTGCCAGCAGCAAAACTAGCGGGAGTTACAATGAGCAGTTCTTC	CASSKTSGSYNEQFF
TRBV5-1	TRBD2	.	TRBJ2-7	TGCGCCAGCAGCTGGGGTACTAGCGGGAGGGCCTCCTACGAGCAGTACTTC	CASSWGTSGRASYEQYF
TRBV2	TRBD1	.	TRBJ2-1	TGTGCCAGCCGTGGGGGGACAGGGATCGATGAGCAGTTCTTC	CASRGGTGIDEQFF
TRBV6-2/TRBV6-3	TRBD2	.	TRBJ2-7	TGTGCCAGCAGCGGCGGGACTAGCGCGCCCTACGAGCAGTACTTC	CASSGGTSAPYEQYF
TRBV7-8	.	.	TRBJ2-7	TGTGCCAGCAGCGAATGGGCTAGCTCATACGAGCAGTACTTC	CASSEWASSYEQYF
TRBV6-1	.	.	TRBJ2-5	TGTGCCAGCAGTGAGGGTGCAGGCCAAGAGACCCAGTACTTC	CASSEGAGQETQYF